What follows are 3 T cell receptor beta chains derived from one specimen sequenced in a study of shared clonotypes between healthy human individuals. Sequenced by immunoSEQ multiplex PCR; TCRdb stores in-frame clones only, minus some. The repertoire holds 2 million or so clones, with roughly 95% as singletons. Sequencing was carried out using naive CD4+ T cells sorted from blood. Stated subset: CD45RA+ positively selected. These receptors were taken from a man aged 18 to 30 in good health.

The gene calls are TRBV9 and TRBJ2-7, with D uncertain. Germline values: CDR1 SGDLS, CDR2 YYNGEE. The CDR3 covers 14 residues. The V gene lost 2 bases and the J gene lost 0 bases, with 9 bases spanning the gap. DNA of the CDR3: TGTGCCAGCAGCGTTGCCGAGAGCTCCTACGAGCAGTACTTC. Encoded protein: CASSVAESSYEQYF. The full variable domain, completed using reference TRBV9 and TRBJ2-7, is DSGVTQTPKHLITATGQRVTLRCSPRSGDLSVYWYQQSLDQGLQFLIQYYNGEERAKGNILERFSAQQFPDLHSELNLSSLELGDSALYFCASSVAESSYEQYFGPGTRLTVT.

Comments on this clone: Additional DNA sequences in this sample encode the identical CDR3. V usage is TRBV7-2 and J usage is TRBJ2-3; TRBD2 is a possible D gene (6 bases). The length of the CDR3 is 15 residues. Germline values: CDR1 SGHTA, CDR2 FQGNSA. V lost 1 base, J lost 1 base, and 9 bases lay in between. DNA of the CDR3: TGTGCCAGCAGCTTAGTCGGGGGAGGCACAGATACGCAGTATTTT. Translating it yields CASSLVGGGTDTQYF.

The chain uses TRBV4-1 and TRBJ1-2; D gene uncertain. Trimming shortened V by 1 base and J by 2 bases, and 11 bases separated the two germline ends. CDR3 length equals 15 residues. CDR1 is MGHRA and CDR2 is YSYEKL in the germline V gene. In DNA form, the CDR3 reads TGCGCCAGCAGCCAAGGTTTGAGAGGGAACTATGGCTACACCTTC. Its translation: CASSQGLRGNYGYTF.